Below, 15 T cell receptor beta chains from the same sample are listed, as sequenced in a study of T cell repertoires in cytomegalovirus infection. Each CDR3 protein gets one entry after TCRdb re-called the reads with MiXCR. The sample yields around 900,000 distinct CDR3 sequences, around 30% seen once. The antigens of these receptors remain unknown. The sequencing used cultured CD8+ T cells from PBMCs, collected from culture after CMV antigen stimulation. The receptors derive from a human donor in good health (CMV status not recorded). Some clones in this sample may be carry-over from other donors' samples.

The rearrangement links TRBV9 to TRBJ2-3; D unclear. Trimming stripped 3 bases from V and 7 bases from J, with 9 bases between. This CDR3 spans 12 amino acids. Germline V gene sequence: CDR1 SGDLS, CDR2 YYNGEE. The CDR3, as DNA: TGTGCCAGCAGCGCCGACCAGAATACGCAGTATTTT. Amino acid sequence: CASSADQNTQYF.

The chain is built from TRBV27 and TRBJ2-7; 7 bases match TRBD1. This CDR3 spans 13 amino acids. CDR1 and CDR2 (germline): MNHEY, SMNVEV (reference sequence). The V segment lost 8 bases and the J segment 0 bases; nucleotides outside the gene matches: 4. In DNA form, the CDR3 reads TGTGCCAGCCGGGACAGCAGCTCCTACGAGCAGTACGTC. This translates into CASRDSSSYEQYV.

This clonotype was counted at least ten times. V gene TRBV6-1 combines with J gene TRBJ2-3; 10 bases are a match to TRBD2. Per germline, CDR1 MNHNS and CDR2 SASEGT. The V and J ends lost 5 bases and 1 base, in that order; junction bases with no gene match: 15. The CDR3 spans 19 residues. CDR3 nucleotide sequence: TGTGCCAGCAGTAGGCCGGGACTAGCGACTTGGGAGGGCACAGATACGCAGTATTTT. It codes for CASSRPGLATWEGTDTQYF.

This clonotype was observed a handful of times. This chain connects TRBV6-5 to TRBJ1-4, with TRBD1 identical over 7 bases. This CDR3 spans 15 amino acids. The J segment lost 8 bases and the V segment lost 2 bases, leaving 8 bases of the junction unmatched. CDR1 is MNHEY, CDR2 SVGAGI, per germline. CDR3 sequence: CASSYGGGVGEKLFF. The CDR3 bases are TGTGCCAGCAGTTACGGAGGGGGCGTCGGGGAAAAACTGTTTTTT.

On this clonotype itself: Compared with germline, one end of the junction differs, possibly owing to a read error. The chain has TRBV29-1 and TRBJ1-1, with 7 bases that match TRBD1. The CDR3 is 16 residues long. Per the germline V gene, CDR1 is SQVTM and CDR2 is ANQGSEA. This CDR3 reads CSVKDHSGRVPTGAFF. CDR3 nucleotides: TGCAGCGTTAAAGACCACTCAGGGAGGGTTCCGACAGGGGCTTTCTTT.

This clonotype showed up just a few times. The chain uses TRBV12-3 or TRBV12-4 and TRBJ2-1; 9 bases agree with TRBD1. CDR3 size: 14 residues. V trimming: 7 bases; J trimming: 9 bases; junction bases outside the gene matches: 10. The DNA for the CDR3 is TGTGCCAGCAACCCGGGACAGGGTTTACTTGAGCAGTTCTTC. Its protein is CASNPGQGLLEQFF.

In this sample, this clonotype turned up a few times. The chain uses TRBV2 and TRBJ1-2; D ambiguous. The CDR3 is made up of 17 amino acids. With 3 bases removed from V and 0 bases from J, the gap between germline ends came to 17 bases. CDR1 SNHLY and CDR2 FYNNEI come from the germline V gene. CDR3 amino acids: CASSDLSTSSANYGYTF. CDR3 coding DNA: TGTGCCAGCAGTGATCTGTCGACGAGCTCCGCTAACTATGGCTACACCTTC.

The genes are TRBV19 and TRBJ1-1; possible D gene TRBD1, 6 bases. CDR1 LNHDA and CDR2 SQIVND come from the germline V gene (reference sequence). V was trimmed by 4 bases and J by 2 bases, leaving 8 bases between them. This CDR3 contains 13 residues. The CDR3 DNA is TGTGCCAGTAGTACAGGGGATAACACTGAAGCTTTCTTT. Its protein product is CASSTGDNTEAFF.

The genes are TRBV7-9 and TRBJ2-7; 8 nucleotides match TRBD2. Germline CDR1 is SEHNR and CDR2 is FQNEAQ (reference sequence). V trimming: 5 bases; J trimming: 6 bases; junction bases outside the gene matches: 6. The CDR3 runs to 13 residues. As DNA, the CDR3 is TGTGCCAGCAGCCCCACAAGCGGGGGCGAGCAGTACTTC. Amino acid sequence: CASSPTSGGEQYF. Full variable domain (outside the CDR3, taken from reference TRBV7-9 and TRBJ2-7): DTGVSQNPRHKITKRGQNVTFRCDPISEHNRLYWYRQTLGQGPEFLTYFQNEAQLEKSRLLSDRFSAERPKGSFSTLEIQRTEQGDSAMYLCASSPTSGGEQYFGPGTRLTVT.

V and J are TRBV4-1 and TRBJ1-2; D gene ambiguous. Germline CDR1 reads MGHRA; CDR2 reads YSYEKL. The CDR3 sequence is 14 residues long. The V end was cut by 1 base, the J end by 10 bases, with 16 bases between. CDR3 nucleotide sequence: TGCGCCAGCAGCCAAGGTCTAGGCGTAATGGACTACACCTTC. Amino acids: CASSQGLGVMDYTF.

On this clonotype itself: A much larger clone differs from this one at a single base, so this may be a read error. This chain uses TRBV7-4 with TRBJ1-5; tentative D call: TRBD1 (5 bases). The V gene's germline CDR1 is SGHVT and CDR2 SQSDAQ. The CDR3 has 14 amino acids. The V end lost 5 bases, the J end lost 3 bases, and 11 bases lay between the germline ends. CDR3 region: CASSEGSDNQPQHF. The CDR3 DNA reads TGTGCCAGCAGCGAGGGGAGTGACAATCAGCCCCAGCATTTT.

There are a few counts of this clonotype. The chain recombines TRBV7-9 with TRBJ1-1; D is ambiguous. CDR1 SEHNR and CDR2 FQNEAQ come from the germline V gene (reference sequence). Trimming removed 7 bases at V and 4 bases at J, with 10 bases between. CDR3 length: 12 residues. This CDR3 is CASNEWGTEAFF. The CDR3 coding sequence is TGTGCCAGCAATGAGTGGGGCACTGAAGCTTTCTTT.

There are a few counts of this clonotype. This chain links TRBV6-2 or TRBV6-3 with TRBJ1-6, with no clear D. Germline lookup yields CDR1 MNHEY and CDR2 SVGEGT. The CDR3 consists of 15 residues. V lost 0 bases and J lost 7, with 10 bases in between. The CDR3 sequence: CASSYSADLNSPLHF. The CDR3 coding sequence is TGTGCCAGCAGTTACTCGGCAGATTTAAATTCACCCCTCCACTTT.

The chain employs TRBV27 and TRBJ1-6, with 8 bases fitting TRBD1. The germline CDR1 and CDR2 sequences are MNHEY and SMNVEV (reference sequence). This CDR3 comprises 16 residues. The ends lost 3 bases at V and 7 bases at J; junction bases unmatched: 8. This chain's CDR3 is CASSFIDRGGNSPLHF. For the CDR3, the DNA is TGTGCCAGCAGTTTCATTGACAGGGGCGGGAATTCACCCCTCCACTTT.

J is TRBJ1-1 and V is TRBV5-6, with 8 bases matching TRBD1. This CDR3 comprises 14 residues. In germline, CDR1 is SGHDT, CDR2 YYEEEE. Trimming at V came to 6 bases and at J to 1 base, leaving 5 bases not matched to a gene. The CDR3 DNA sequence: TGTGCCAGCACCAGTGACAGGGGGAACACTGAAGCTTTCTTT. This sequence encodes CASTSDRGNTEAFF.